This TCR beta chain came from a study of shared clonotypes between healthy human individuals. Assay used: immunoSEQ multiplex PCR; TCRdb lists only in-frame clones, some missing. The data show some 1.5 million clones, approximately 98% seen once. With respect to this clone: The same CDR3 arises from other DNA sequences in this sample as well.

This CDR3 has 12 residues. Germline assignment: CDR1 MNHNS and CDR2 SASEGT. V dropped 5 bases and J dropped 5 bases, with 9 bases sitting between them. Sequencing used naive CD4+ T cells sorted from blood. Specified subset: CD45RA+ positively selected. The sequence came from a man in his thirties or forties in good health. The rearrangement uses TRBV6-1 and TRBJ1-1, with D tentatively TRBD1 (5 bases). The CDR3 protein is CASSRGGTEAFF. The CDR3 nucleotides read TGTGCCAGCAGTCGGGGCGGGACTGAAGCTTTCTTT.